This TCR beta chain comes out of a study of CD8 T cells in ankylosing spondylitis. Study-level findings and limits: Matched ankylosing spondylitis synovial fluid reportedly showed significant enrichment of disease-linked clones. What appeared characteristic of ankylosing spondylitis blood was a TCR beta motif of eight highly homologous variants.

This clonotype was counted many times. What it binds is not known. The V and J ends lost 4 bases and 6 bases, in that order; junction bases with no gene match: 12. CDR3 length: 14 amino acids. Germline CDR1 reads SQVTM; CDR2 reads ANQGSEA. As the method for making TCR beta libraries, quantitative 5'-RACE with molecular barcodes was used. Via MiXCR, TCRdb re-called the 5' RACE reads, giving one row per CDR3 protein. The sample lists roughly 230,000 distinct CDR3 sequences, 15% to 20% occurring once. The sample comprised blood, either unsorted or a sorted T cell fraction (not recorded which). The chain carries TRBV29-1 and TRBJ2-7, with 7 bases that match TRBD2. The receptor's source is a male donor with ankylosing spondylitis or in good health (not recorded which). DNA for the CDR3: TGCAGCGTTGTGGGCGTAGCGGGCTCCCGCGAGCAGTACTTC. Translated, it gives CSVVGVAGSREQYF.